The 31 T cell receptor beta chains below all came from one sample that was sequenced in a study of T cell responses to AZD1222 COVID-19 vaccine. The method was immunoSEQ multiplex PCR; TCRdb's version includes in-frame clones alone and lacks a portion of them. The top ten clones hold more than 1.5% of a sample with more than 75,000 clones, 80% to 90% of them seen once. This sample comprised peripheral blood, obtained on day 0 of AZD1222 vaccination. The receptors here all came from an adult in good health.

The V call is TRBV7-3, the J call TRBJ1-2, with 7 positions matching TRBD1. Trimming removed 5 bases from V and 7 bases from J; junction bases left unmatched: 7. The CDR3 contains 13 residues. Germline CDR1 reads SGHTA; CDR2 reads FQGTGA. The CDR3, as DNA: TGTGCCAGCAGCCGACAGGGAGGCGCTGGCTACACCTTC. This sequence encodes CASSRQGGAGYTF. Using reference TRBV7-3 and TRBJ1-2 for the parts outside the CDR3, the full variable domain is GAGVSQTPSNKVTEKGKYVELRCDPISGHTALYWYRQSLGQGPEFLIYFQGTGAADDSGLPNDRFFAVRPEGSVSTLKIQRTERGDSAVYLCASSRQGGAGYTFGSGTRLTVV.

The chain joins TRBV4-2 to TRBJ1-4; D may be TRBD1 (5 bases). V was cut by 0 bases and J by 9 bases, with 8 bases left in between. The germline gives CDR1 LGHNA, CDR2 YNFKEQ. The CDR3 spans 13 residues. The CDR3 is CASSQEPGQKLFF. The CDR3 region has the DNA TGTGCCAGCAGCCAAGAACCAGGGCAAAAACTGTTTTTT.

This chain joins TRBV6-1 and TRBJ1-4, with TRBD1 matching over 10 bases. After removal of 4 bases from V and 7 bases from J, the junction contained 9 bases not matched to a gene. Germline assignment: CDR1 MNHNS and CDR2 SASEGT. This CDR3 comprises 16 residues. The CDR3 spells CASSGGLRTGGEKLFF. DNA for the CDR3: TGTGCCAGCAGTGGGGGCCTGCGGACAGGGGGTGAAAAACTGTTTTTT.

This sequence joins TRBV27 and TRBJ2-7; 11 bases are a match to TRBD1. The junction had 16 bases not matched to a gene; V was cut back by 6 bases and J by 9 bases. In germline, CDR1 is MNHEY, CDR2 SMNVEV (reference sequence). The CDR3 has 16 residues. CDR3 DNA sequence: TGTGCCAGCAGCACTCACCCCGGACAGGGGGCGGGGGGGCAGTACTTC. The encoded protein is CASSTHPGQGAGGQYF.

CDR3 DNA: TGTGCCAGCTCCCCGGGACAGGGAGTGGGCGAGCAGTACTTC. Translation: CASSPGQGVGEQYF. The chain carries TRBV18 and TRBJ2-7; TRBD1 matches at 9 bases. The CDR3 sequence is 14 residues long. The J segment lost 6 bases and the V segment lost 6 bases, leaving 9 bases of the junction unmatched. CDR1 is KGHSH, CDR2 LQKENI, per germline.

This clone was observed once. This chain connects TRBV4-3 to TRBJ2-3; the D is unclear. The CDR3 totals 14 residues. The germline gives CDR1 LGHNA, CDR2 YSLEER. V lost 2 bases to trimming and J lost 0 bases, with 6 bases between them. The CDR3 sequence is CASSQRFSTDTQYF. In nucleotides, the CDR3 is TGCGCCAGCAGCCAAAGGTTTAGCACAGATACGCAGTATTTT.

This sequence joins TRBV13 and TRBJ1-1; 8 nucleotides line up with TRBD1. The J segment lost 8 bases and the V segment lost 5 bases, leaving 4 bases of the junction unmatched. This CDR3 contains 12 residues. Germline CDR1 PRHDT, CDR2 FYEKMQ (reference sequence). CDR3: CASSIRTGEAFF. The CDR3 DNA follows: TGTGCCAGCAGCATTCGGACAGGGGAAGCTTTCTTT.

Of note for this clone: Other DNA variants within this sample encode the same CDR3. The chain uses TRBV4-3 and TRBJ1-2; no reliable D call. Trimming cost V 0 bases and J 2 bases, with 7 bases left between them. Germline lookup yields CDR1 LGHNA and CDR2 YSLEER. CDR3 length: 14 amino acids. The CDR3 loop is CASSQDRGNYGYTF. The CDR3 DNA is TGCGCCAGCAGCCAAGATCGGGGAAACTATGGCTACACCTTC.

V gene TRBV5-1 combines with J gene TRBJ1-2, with D maybe TRBD1 (6 bases). Germline assignment: CDR1 SGHRS and CDR2 YFSETQ. Trimming took 1 base from V and 7 from J, leaving 17 bases between them. CDR3 length equals 15 residues. Written as DNA, the CDR3 is TGCGCCAGCAGCTTGATTCAGGGGCCAGACGGTGGCTACACCTTC. Translating gives CASSLIQGPDGGYTF.

The chain's CDR3 is CASSLLAGRDTQYF. Written as DNA, the CDR3 is TGCGCCAGCAGCTTGCTAGCGGGGCGAGATACGCAGTATTTT. The chain is built from TRBV5-1 and TRBJ2-3; 9 nucleotides match TRBD2. Germline-derived CDR1 and CDR2 are SGHRS and YFSETQ. The CDR3 spans 14 residues. The trim removed 1 base at V and 5 bases at J, leaving 2 bases unmatched.

V and J are TRBV27 and TRBJ2-5; perhaps D is TRBD1 or TRBD2 (5 bases each). The CDR3 contains 15 residues. Germline V gene sequence: CDR1 MNHEY, CDR2 SMNVEV (reference sequence). The V end was cut by 5 bases, the J end by 5 bases, with 18 bases between. CDR3 bases: TGTGCCAGCAGTCCGGGGCGTGTAGATGGGGAGACCCAGTACTTC. Its protein is CASSPGRVDGETQYF.

The chain links TRBV5-1 to TRBJ1-3, with D possibly matching TRBD1 (6 bases). CDR3 length: 16 residues. With 0 bases removed from V and 3 bases from J, the gap between germline ends came to 13 bases. Germline CDR1 reads SGHRS; CDR2 reads YFSETQ. CDR3 nucleotide sequence: TGCGCCAGCAGCTTGGCGCAGGGGCGTTTTGGAAACACCATATATTTT. Protein product: CASSLAQGRFGNTIYF.

The chain uses TRBV7-3 and TRBJ2-1, with TRBD2 matching 9 bases. The CDR3 is 16 amino acids. Germline V gives CDR1 SGHTA, CDR2 FQGTGA. The V segment lost 6 bases and the J segment 7 bases; nucleotides outside the gene matches: 13. This CDR3 is CASSPQRGGAGNEQFF. For the CDR3, the DNA is TGTGCCAGCAGTCCCCAACGCGGGGGGGCGGGGAATGAGCAGTTCTTC.

The chain couples TRBV6-5 to TRBJ2-3, with 7 positions matching TRBD2. CDR3 length equals 16 residues. The V and J ends lost 4 bases and 1 base, in that order; junction bases with no gene match: 8. Germline CDR1 reads MNHEY; CDR2 reads SVGAGI. The CDR3 bases are TGTGCCAGCAGTTCCGTTAGAAGCGGGGGCACAGATACGCAGTATTTT. It is translated as CASSSVRSGGTDTQYF.

The chain joins TRBV6-5 to TRBJ1-2; D remains ambiguous. The germline V gene encodes CDR1 MNHEY and CDR2 SVGAGI. V was trimmed by 8 bases and J by 2 bases, leaving 6 bases between them. This CDR3 region has 11 residues. This CDR3 reads CASEGNYGYTF. Written as DNA, the CDR3 is TGTGCCAGCGAAGGGAACTATGGCTACACCTTC.

This clone was seen once. V usage is TRBV11-1 and J usage is TRBJ2-7; perhaps TRBD2 as D (6 bases). CDR1 is SGHAT and CDR2 is FQDESV in the germline V gene (reference sequence). The length of the CDR3 is 15 residues. Trimming stripped 5 bases from V and 3 bases from J, with 17 bases between. This chain's CDR3 is CASSPGGGWFYEQYF. Written as DNA, the CDR3 is TGTGCCAGCAGCCCCGGTGGAGGGTGGTTCTACGAGCAGTACTTC.

This sequence joins TRBV6-5 and TRBJ2-5, with a tentative D call TRBD2 (6 bases). Germline CDR1 reads MNHEY; CDR2 reads SVGAGI. Trimming removed 2 bases from V and 5 bases from J, with 12 bases in between. The CDR3 is 14 amino acids. This CDR3 is CASSYGAGRETQYF. The CDR3 DNA reads as TGTGCCAGCAGTTACGGCGCAGGGAGGGAGACCCAGTACTTC.

The rearrangement links TRBV4-3 to TRBJ1-5; D uncertain. The CDR3 loop spans 15 amino acids. V gave up 1 base and J gave up 1 base, with 8 bases separating them. Per germline, CDR1 LGHNA and CDR2 YSLEER. CDR3 sequence: CASSQGGLSNQPQHF. The CDR3 DNA reads as TGCGCCAGCAGCCAAGGTGGGCTGAGCAATCAGCCCCAGCATTTT.

The sample holds one count of this clone. The genes are TRBV19 and TRBJ2-1, with 9 bases lining up with TRBD2. J lost 8 bases, V lost 6 bases, and 5 bases had no gene match. The CDR3 contains 13 residues. Germline lookup yields CDR1 LNHDA and CDR2 SQIVND (reference sequence). The CDR3: CASSNSGGYEQFF. The CDR3 bases are TGTGCCAGTAGCAATAGCGGGGGCTATGAGCAGTTCTTC.

The V and J genes are TRBV10-1 and TRBJ1-2; D might be TRBD1 (5 bases). Trimming removed 4 bases from V and 3 bases from J, with 9 bases in between. The CDR3 runs to 13 residues. Germline-derived CDR1 and CDR2 are WNHNN and SYGVQD (reference sequence). The CDR3 protein is CASSGDPDYGYTF. DNA of the CDR3: TGCGCCAGCAGTGGGGACCCAGACTATGGCTACACCTTC.

The gene calls are TRBV7-3 and TRBJ2-1; unclear D gene. V lost 6 bases and J lost 4, with 13 bases in between. This CDR3 comprises 14 residues. Germline CDR1 and CDR2: SGHTA and FQGTGA. The CDR3 loop is CASSFAGLYNEQFF. The CDR3 nucleotides read TGTGCCAGCAGTTTCGCTGGGCTTTACAATGAGCAGTTCTTC.

The chain couples TRBV5-1 to TRBJ2-7; 10 bases agree with TRBD1. V was pared by 1 base and J by 6 bases, with 7 bases of the junction left unmatched. CDR1 SGHRS and CDR2 YFSETQ come from the germline V gene. The CDR3 runs to 15 residues. The CDR3 reads CASSLYGTGALEQYF. CDR3 DNA: TGCGCCAGCAGCTTGTATGGGACAGGGGCCCTCGAGCAGTACTTC.

The chain recombines TRBV4-3 with TRBJ1-1; tentative D call: TRBD1 (6 bases). In germline, CDR1 is LGHNA, CDR2 YSLEER. V was pared by 3 bases and J by 3 bases, with 11 bases between. The CDR3 loop spans 14 amino acids. The CDR3 sequence is CASSHRTGYTEAFF. The DNA for the CDR3 is TGCGCCAGCAGCCACCGAACAGGGTACACTGAAGCTTTCTTT.

V usage is TRBV2 and J usage is TRBJ2-5, with D unclear. Germline V gene data show CDR1 as SNHLY and CDR2 as FYNNEI. CDR3 length: 13 residues. Trimming left V 7 bases short and J 5 bases short, with 14 bases between. The CDR3 DNA sequence: TGTGCCAGCACTGGGCCTGCCGGGGAGACCCAGTACTTC. Its translation: CASTGPAGETQYF.

The chain joins TRBV5-1 to TRBJ1-1, with TRBD1 as a possible D gene (5 bases). This CDR3 is built from 14 residues. V lost 4 bases, J lost 1 base, and 11 bases lay in between. Germline values: CDR1 SGHRS, CDR2 YFSETQ. The DNA of the CDR3 is TGCGCCAGCAGCACCGAGGGGCAGAACACTGAAGCTTTCTTT. Protein sequence: CASSTEGQNTEAFF.

This clone was seen once. J is TRBJ1-5 and V is TRBV12-5; D unclear. The CDR3 spans 16 residues. The V gene lost 5 bases and the J gene lost 0 bases, with 14 bases spanning the gap. Germline CDR1 LGHNT, CDR2 FRNRAP. CDR3 sequence (DNA): TGTGCTAGTGGTCCTACACTGCGGCGTAGCAATCAGCCCCAGCATTTT. It is translated as CASGPTLRRSNQPQHF.

This clone has a single count. V is TRBV30 and J is TRBJ2-1, with 11 bases lining up with TRBD2. CDR1 GTSNPN and CDR2 SVGIG come from the germline V gene (reference sequence). The CDR3 covers 15 residues. J was trimmed by 9 bases and V by 0 bases; bases with no gene match: 7. In nucleotides, the CDR3 is TGTGCCTGGAGTGTACCCCTAGCGGGGGGCGGTGAGCAGTTCTTC. Translating it yields CAWSVPLAGGGEQFF.

This chain joins TRBV2 and TRBJ2-3; no clear D gene. The germline V gene encodes CDR1 SNHLY and CDR2 FYNNEI. The CDR3 length is 11 residues. Trimming removed 6 bases at V and 4 bases at J, with 5 bases between. The CDR3, as DNA: TGTGCCAGCAGCATTGCAGATACGCAGTATTTT. Translated, it gives CASSIADTQYF.

Only a few counts were recorded for this clone. This chain joins TRBV10-3 and TRBJ1-3, with D unclear. Germline values: CDR1 ENHRY, CDR2 SYGVKD. This CDR3 region has 14 residues. V gave up 7 bases and J gave up 2 bases, with 12 bases separating them. In DNA, the CDR3 is TGTGCCATCAAAGGCGGCAGCCCTGGAAACACCATATATTTT. Translation: CAIKGGSPGNTIYF.

The V gene is TRBV29-1, the J gene TRBJ1-1, with D perhaps matching TRBD1 (5 bases). This CDR3 region has 13 residues. Germline CDR1 SQVTM, CDR2 ANQGSEA. V lost 4 bases to trimming and J lost 3 bases, with 12 bases between them. CDR3 amino acids: CSVGIRADTEAFF. The CDR3 DNA sequence: TGCAGCGTTGGTATCAGGGCGGACACTGAAGCTTTCTTT.

This rearrangement joins TRBV20-1 to TRBJ2-7; D perhaps matches TRBD2 (6 bases). The germline CDR1 and CDR2 sequences are DFQATT and SNEGSKA (reference sequence). This CDR3 comprises 11 residues. The CDR3 sequence: CRCSGDYEQYF. CDR3 sequence (DNA): TGCAGGTGTAGCGGCGACTACGAGCAGTACTTC.